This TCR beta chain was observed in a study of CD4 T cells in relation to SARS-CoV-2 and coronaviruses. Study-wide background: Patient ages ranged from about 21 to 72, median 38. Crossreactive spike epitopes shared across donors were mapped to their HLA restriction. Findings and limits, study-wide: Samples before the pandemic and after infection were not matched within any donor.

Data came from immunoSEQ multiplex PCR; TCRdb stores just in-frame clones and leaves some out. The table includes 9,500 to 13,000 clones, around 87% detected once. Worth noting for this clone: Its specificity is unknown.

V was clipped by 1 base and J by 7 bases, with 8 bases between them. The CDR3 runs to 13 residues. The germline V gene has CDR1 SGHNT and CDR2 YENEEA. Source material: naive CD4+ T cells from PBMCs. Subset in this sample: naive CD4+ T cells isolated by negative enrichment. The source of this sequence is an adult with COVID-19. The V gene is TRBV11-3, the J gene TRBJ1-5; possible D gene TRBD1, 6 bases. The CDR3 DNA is TGTGCCAGCAGCTTAGGCAGGGGCCAGCCCCAGCATTTT. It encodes CASSLGRGQPQHF.